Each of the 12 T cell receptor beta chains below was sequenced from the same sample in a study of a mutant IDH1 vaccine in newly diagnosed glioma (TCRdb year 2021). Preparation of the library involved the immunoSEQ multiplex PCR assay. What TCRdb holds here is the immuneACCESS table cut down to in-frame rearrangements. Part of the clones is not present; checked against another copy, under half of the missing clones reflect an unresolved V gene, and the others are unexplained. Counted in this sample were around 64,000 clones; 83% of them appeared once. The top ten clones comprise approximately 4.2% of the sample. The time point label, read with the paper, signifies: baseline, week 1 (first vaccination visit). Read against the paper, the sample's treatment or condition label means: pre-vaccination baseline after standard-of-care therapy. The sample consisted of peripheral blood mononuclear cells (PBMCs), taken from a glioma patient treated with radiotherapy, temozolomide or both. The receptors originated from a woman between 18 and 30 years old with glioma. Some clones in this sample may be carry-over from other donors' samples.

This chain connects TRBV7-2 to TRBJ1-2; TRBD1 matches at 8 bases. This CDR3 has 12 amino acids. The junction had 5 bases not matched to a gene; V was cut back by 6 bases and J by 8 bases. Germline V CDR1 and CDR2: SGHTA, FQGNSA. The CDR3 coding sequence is TGTGCCAGCAGGCCCCAGGGGGCGGGCTACACCTTC. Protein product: CASRPQGAGYTF.

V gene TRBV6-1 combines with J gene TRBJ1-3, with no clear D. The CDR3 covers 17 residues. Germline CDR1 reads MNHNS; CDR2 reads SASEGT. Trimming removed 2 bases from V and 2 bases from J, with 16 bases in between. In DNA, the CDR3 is TGTGCCAGCAGTGAATTGGCCGATTCTACCCCTGGAAACACCATATATTTT. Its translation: CASSELADSTPGNTIYF.

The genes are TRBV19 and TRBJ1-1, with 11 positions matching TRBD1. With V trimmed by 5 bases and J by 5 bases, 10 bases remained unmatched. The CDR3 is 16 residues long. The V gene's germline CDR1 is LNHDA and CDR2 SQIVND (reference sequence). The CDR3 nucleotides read TGTGCCAGTAGTTCCCCCGGGACAGGGGGTAAGACTGAAGCTTTCTTT. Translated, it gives CASSSPGTGGKTEAFF.

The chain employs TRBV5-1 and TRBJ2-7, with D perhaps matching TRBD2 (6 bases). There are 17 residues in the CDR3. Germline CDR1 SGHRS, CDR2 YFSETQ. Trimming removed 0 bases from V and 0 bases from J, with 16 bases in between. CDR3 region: CASSLGLHGGYSYEQYF. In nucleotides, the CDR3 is TGCGCCAGCAGCTTGGGGTTACACGGGGGTTACTCCTACGAGCAGTACTTC.

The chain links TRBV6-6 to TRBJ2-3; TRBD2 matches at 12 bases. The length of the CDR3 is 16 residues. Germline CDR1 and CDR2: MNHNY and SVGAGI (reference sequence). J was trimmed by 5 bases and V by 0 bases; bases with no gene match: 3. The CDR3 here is CASSYSTSGGGDTQYF. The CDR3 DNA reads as TGTGCCAGCAGTTACTCGACTAGCGGGGGAGGAGATACGCAGTATTTT.

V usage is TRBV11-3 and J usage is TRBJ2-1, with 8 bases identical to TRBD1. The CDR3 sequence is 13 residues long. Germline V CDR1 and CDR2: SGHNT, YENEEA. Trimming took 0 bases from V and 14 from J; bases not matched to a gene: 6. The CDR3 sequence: CASSLDRTGWEFF. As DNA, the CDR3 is TGTGCCAGCAGCTTAGATCGGACAGGGTGGGAGTTCTTC.

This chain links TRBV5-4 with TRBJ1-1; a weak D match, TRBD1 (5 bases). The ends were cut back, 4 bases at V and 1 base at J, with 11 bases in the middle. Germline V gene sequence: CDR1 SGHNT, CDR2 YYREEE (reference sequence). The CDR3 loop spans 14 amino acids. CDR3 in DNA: TGTGCCAGCAGCGCGGGTGGGGCGAACACTGAAGCTTTCTTT. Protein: CASSAGGANTEAFF.

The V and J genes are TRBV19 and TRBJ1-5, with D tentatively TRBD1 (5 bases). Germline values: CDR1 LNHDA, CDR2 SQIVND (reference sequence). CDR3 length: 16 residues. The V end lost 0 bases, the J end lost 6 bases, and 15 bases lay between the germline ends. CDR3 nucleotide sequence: TGTGCCAGTAGTATAGATCCAGGGAATCGTCGTCAGCCCCAGCATTTT. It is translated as CASSIDPGNRRQPQHF.

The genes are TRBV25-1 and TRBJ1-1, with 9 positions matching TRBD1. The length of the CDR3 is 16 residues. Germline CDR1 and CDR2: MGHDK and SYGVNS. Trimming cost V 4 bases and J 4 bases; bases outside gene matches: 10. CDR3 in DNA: TGTGCCAGCAGTGGCCGAACAGGGGGCCTCGGCACTGAAGCTTTCTTT. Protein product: CASSGRTGGLGTEAFF. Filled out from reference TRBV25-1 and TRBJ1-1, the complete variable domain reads EADIYQTPRYLVIGTGKKITLECSQTMGHDKMYWYQQDPGMELHLIHYSYGVNSTEKGDLSSESTVSRIRTEHFPLTLESARPSHTSQYLCASSGRTGGLGTEAFFGQGTRLTVV.

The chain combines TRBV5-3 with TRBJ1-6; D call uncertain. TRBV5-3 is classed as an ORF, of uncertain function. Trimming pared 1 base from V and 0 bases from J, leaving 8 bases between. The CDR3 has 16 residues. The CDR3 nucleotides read TGTGCCAGAAGCTTGCTCGGAAGCTCCTATAATTCACCCCTCCACTTT. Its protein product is CARSLLGSSYNSPLHF.

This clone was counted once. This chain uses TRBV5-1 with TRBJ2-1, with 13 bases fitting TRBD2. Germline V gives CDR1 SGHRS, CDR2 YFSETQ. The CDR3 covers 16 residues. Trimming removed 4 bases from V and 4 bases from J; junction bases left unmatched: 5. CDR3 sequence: CASSPRTSGGYNEQFF. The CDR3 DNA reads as TGCGCCAGCAGCCCCAGGACTAGCGGGGGTTACAATGAGCAGTTCTTC.

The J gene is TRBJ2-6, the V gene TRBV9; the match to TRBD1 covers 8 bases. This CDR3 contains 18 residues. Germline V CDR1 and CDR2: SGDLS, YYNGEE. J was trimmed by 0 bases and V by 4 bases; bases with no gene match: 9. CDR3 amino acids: CASSPRTGLLSGANVLTF. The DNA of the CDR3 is TGTGCCAGCAGCCCTCGGACAGGGCTACTCTCTGGGGCCAACGTCCTGACTTTC.